The entry below describes one T cell receptor (beta chain). The entry originates in a study of blood T cell repertoires in COVID-19. Turning to the study itself: The origin of the acute and convalescent COVID-19 samples was the United States, Italy and Spain. T cells, B-cell-depleted T cells, or PBMCs provided the cDNA or gDNA that served as material.

Study members were between about 18 and 100 years old and lived in about two dozen US regions. Donors were grouped by their self-reported clinical history. Some clones are missing from TCRdb's copy, which holds only in-frame ones; the method was immunoSEQ multiplex PCR. The table includes under 300,000 clones, roughly nine tenths detected once. V was pared by 6 bases and J by 3 bases, with 4 bases of the junction left unmatched. CDR1 is MNHEY and CDR2 is SVGAGI in the germline V gene. This CDR3 region has 14 residues. The gene calls are TRBV6-5 and TRBJ2-7, with 11 bases aligning to TRBD2. The specimen sequenced was PBMCs or T cells enriched from blood (not recorded which). The sequence derives from a woman aged 40 to 55 who had recovered from COVID-19. CDR3 protein: CASRPGTSGYEQYF. The CDR3 DNA sequence: TGTGCCAGCAGGCCCGGGACTAGCGGCTACGAGCAGTACTTC.